A selection of T cell receptor beta chains follows, all from one sample in a study of T cell responses to AZD1222 COVID-19 vaccine. Here immunoSEQ multiplex PCR was the method, and the copy in TCRdb shows in-frame clones only, minus some. Of about 150,000 clones in the sample, roughly 90% were seen once. The source material was peripheral blood, sampled 28 days after the second AZD1222 dose. The receptors here all came from an adult who received the AZD1222 COVID-19 vaccine. Each CDR3 is given with its conserved first and last residue. The D gene is left open where the match is weak. Not every row has a clone size; where given, it reads once, few, many or a size class.

V	D	size	J	CDR3	DNA
TRBV7-2	.	.	TRBJ1-3	CASSLDGTRQAFSGNTIYF	TGTGCCAGCAGCTTAGATGGGACCCGACAGGCTTTCTCTGGAAACACCATATATTTT
TRBV7-9	.	.	TRBJ2-1	CASSFKSAVSYNEQFF	TGTGCCAGCAGCTTTAAATCAGCGGTATCCTACAATGAGCAGTTCTTC
TRBV6-1	.	.	TRBJ1-2	CASSVGAYGYTF	TGTGCCAGCAGTGTGGGTGCCTATGGCTACACCTTC
TRBV4-1	.	.	TRBJ1-5	CASSQERQGNQPQHF	TGCGCCAGCAGCCAGGAAAGGCAGGGCAATCAACCCCAGCATTTT
TRBV12-2	.	.	TRBJ1-3	CASRGGTGKNTIYF	TGTGCAAGTCGCGGCGGGACAGGGAAAAACACCATATATTTT
TRBV7-7	.	.	TRBJ2-5	CASSFSILETQYF	TGTGCCAGCAGCTTCAGCATTCTAGAGACCCAGTACTTC
TRBV11-2	TRBD1	.	TRBJ1-6	CASSLGQGGSPLHF	TGTGCCAGCAGCTTAGGACAGGGTGGTTCACCCCTCCACTTT
TRBV7-6	.	once	TRBJ2-7	CASSPEGLAYEQYF	TGTGCCAGCAGTCCAGAGGGTCTCGCCTACGAGCAGTACTTC
TRBV25-1	.	.	TRBJ1-2	CASREDSTHGYTF	TGTGCCAGCAGAGAAGACAGTACTCATGGCTACACCTTC
TRBV30	TRBD2	.	TRBJ2-3	CAWSVGTRSTDTQYF	TGTGCCTGGAGTGTCGGGACTAGGAGCACAGATACGCAGTATTTT
TRBV19	TRBD1	.	TRBJ1-2	CASSIAGGYGYTF	TGTGCCAGTAGTATAGCAGGGGGATATGGCTACACCTTC
TRBV6-5	TRBD1	.	TRBJ1-1	CASSRAGTVNTEAFF	TGTGCCAGCAGTCGGGCCGGGACAGTGAACACTGAAGCTTTCTTT
TRBV4-2	.	.	TRBJ2-7	CASSQDGAYEQYF	TGTGCCAGCAGCCAAGATGGGGCCTACGAGCAGTACTTC
TRBV7-2	.	.	TRBJ2-4	CASSLKGAKNIQYF	TGTGCCAGCAGCTTGAAGGGGGCCAAAAACATTCAGTACTTC
TRBV5-1	TRBD2	.	TRBJ2-7	CASSLVLADEQYF	TGCGCCAGCAGCTTGGTTCTAGCGGATGAGCAGTACTTC
TRBV6-5	TRBD1	.	TRBJ2-2	CASSYDRGNTGELFF	TGTGCCAGCAGTTACGACAGGGGGAACACCGGGGAGCTGTTTTTT
TRBV28	TRBD1	.	TRBJ1-1	CASSITGGAGMNTEAFF	TGTGCCAGCAGCATTACAGGGGGCGCAGGGATGAACACTGAAGCTTTCTTT
TRBV7-2	.	.	TRBJ2-5	CASSLVGLLSQETQYF	TGTGCCAGCAGCTTAGTTGGACTCCTTTCCCAAGAGACCCAGTACTTC
TRBV15	.	.	TRBJ1-5	CATSRGTGALGANQPQHF	TGTGCCACCAGCAGAGGAACAGGCGCGTTGGGCGCCAATCAGCCCCAGCATTTT
TRBV3-1/TRBV3-2	TRBD2	.	TRBJ2-1	CASSQVLAVYNEQFF	TGTGCCAGCAGCCAAGTCCTAGCGGTCTACAATGAGCAGTTCTTC
TRBV7-8	.	.	TRBJ2-7	CASSSSGSLAEQYF	TGTGCCAGCAGCTCGTCGGGATCCCTGGCCGAGCAGTACTTC
TRBV7-9	TRBD1	.	TRBJ1-4	CASSKGTGNNEKLFF	TGTGCCAGCAGCAAAGGGACAGGGAATAATGAAAAACTGTTTTTT
TRBV7-9	TRBD1	.	TRBJ1-4	CASSFPGGQGNEKLFF	TGTGCCAGCAGCTTCCCTGGGGGACAGGGTAATGAAAAACTGTTTTTT
TRBV5-1	.	.	TRBJ1-3	CASSYLGSGNTIYF	TGCGCCAGCAGCTACCTTGGCTCAGGAAACACCATATATTTT
TRBV6-5	.	.	TRBJ1-2	CASSYSTPGYGYTF	TGTGCCAGCAGTTACTCAACGCCAGGGTATGGCTACACCTTC
TRBV6-1	.	.	TRBJ1-4	CASNGGNEKLFF	TGTGCCAGCAATGGAGGGAATGAAAAACTGTTTTTT
TRBV27	TRBD2	.	TRBJ2-1	CASSLRGGVSYNEQFF	TGTGCCAGCAGTTTACGCGGGGGGGTATCCTACAATGAGCAGTTCTTC
TRBV28	.	.	TRBJ2-1	CASSRSGRLDEQFF	TGTGCCAGCAGCCGAAGTGGAAGACTTGATGAGCAGTTCTTC
TRBV24-1	.	.	TRBJ1-2	CATSGDYGYTF	TGTGCCACCAGTGGGGACTATGGCTACACCTTC
TRBV3-1/TRBV3-2	.	.	TRBJ1-1	CASSQEGLRAFF	TGTGCCAGCAGCCAAGAGGGGTTGAGAGCTTTCTTT
TRBV11-2	TRBD2	.	TRBJ2-1	CASSSLAGDRVLEQFF	TGTGCCAGCAGCTCTTTAGCGGGAGACAGAGTCCTTGAGCAGTTCTTC
TRBV30	.	.	TRBJ1-6	CAWSVLGPVSPLHF	TGTGCCTGGAGTGTACTGGGGCCGGTTTCACCCCTCCACTTT
TRBV4-1	.	.	TRBJ2-7	CASSQQGSGAEQYF	TGCGCCAGCAGCCAACAGGGGAGCGGGGCCGAGCAGTACTTC
TRBV30	TRBD1	.	TRBJ1-5	CAWSEDRGHQPQHF	TGTGCCTGGAGTGAAGACAGGGGGCATCAGCCCCAGCATTTT
TRBV3-1/TRBV3-2	.	.	TRBJ2-1	CASSQARGGNYNEQFF	TGTGCCAGCAGCCAAGCCCGGGGCGGGAACTACAATGAGCAGTTCTTC
TRBV9	.	.	TRBJ1-6	CASSVGNRNSPLHF	TGTGCCAGCAGCGTAGGAAACAGGAATTCACCCCTCCACTTT
TRBV7-3	.	.	TRBJ2-5	CASSSDSQETQYF	TGTGCCAGCAGCTCGGACAGCCAAGAGACCCAGTACTTC
TRBV10-2	.	.	TRBJ1-1	CASGHLNTEAFF	TGCGCCAGCGGACATCTGAACACTGAAGCTTTCTTT
TRBV6-5	.	.	TRBJ2-5	CASSPPRGRQETQYF	TGTGCCAGCAGTCCCCCGAGAGGGCGCCAAGAGACCCAGTACTTC
TRBV29-1	.	.	TRBJ2-7	CSVDIPGPEQYF	TGCAGCGTTGATATCCCAGGGCCCGAGCAGTACTTC
TRBV29-1	TRBD1	.	TRBJ2-5	CSSRATGVLMTQYF	TGCAGCTCACGAGCCACAGGGGTCCTCATGACCCAGTACTTC
TRBV30	.	.	TRBJ1-5	CAWSGGNQPQHF	TGTGCCTGGAGTGGAGGGAATCAGCCCCAGCATTTT